These 23 T cell receptor beta chains came from one sample sequenced in a study of cytomegalovirus exposure and HLA in healthy donors. It was with 60 Vbeta and 13 Jbeta primers that the PCR ran. Produced via immunoSEQ multiplex PCR; TCRdb's table is partial and in-frame only. The table lists 60,000 to 70,000 clones, 60% to 80% of them singletons. Sequencing was done on a sample of PBMCs. These receptors all stem from a middle-aged woman in good health and CMV-seropositive.

V and J are TRBV14 and TRBJ2-3, with D maybe TRBD2 (6 bases). CDR3 length: 16 amino acids. In germline, CDR1 is SGHDN, CDR2 FVKESK. Between the trimmed V and J ends, which lost 4 bases and 3 bases, there was a span of 17 bases. The CDR3 reads CASSPAGGTFTDTQYF. For the CDR3, the DNA is TGTGCCAGCAGCCCCGCCGGAGGGACTTTTACAGATACGCAGTATTTT.

Here the CDR3 DNA reads TGTGCCAGCAGCAAACAGGGTTTCACTGAAGCTTTCTTT. Translation gives CASSKQGFTEAFF. V usage is TRBV7-2 and J usage is TRBJ1-1, with a possible D match to TRBD1 (6 bases). V shed 5 bases and J shed 4 bases, with 11 bases lying between them. The CDR3 is 13 amino acids. Germline V gene lookup returns CDR1 SGHTA and CDR2 FQGNSA.

This sequence joins TRBV7-7 and TRBJ2-2, with D maybe TRBD1 (5 bases). The ends were cut back, 4 bases at V and 5 bases at J, with 14 bases in the middle. The CDR3 extends over 15 amino acids. Germline V CDR1 and CDR2: SSHAT, FNYEAQ (reference sequence). Written as DNA, the CDR3 is TGTGCCAGCAGCTCGCGACAGCCCGGGACCGGGGAGCTGTTTTTT. This gives the protein CASSSRQPGTGELFF.

The CDR3 here is CSADRGPGNEQFF. CDR3 DNA sequence: TGCAGCGCCGACAGGGGGCCAGGCAATGAGCAGTTCTTC. The V gene is TRBV29-1, the J gene TRBJ2-1; 10 nucleotides align to TRBD1. The CDR3 covers 13 residues. Per germline, CDR1 SQVTM and CDR2 ANQGSEA. The trim removed 7 bases at V and 6 bases at J, leaving 6 bases unmatched.

V usage is TRBV7-9 and J usage is TRBJ1-1; D call uncertain. Trimming stripped 5 bases from V and 5 bases from J, with 9 bases between. This CDR3 is built from 12 residues. Looked up from germline, CDR1 is SEHNR and CDR2 is FQNEAQ (reference sequence). The CDR3, as DNA: TGTGCCAGCAGCCCAGGAGGGACTGAAGCTTTCTTT. Protein product: CASSPGGTEAFF. Drawing the rest from reference TRBV7-9 and TRBJ1-1, the complete variable domain is DTGVSQNPRHKITKRGQNVTFRCDPISEHNRLYWYRQTLGQGPEFLTYFQNEAQLEKSRLLSDRFSAERPKGSFSTLEIQRTEQGDSAMYLCASSPGGTEAFFGQGTRLTVV.

This chain links TRBV30 with TRBJ2-4, with TRBD1 matching over 7 bases. Trimming cost V 4 bases and J 4 bases; bases outside gene matches: 7. Germline CDR1 and CDR2: GTSNPN and SVGIG (reference sequence). The CDR3 contains 14 residues. The CDR3 DNA follows: TGTGCCTGGACTCGTCTGGGACAGAAAAACATTCAGTACTTC. As protein: CAWTRLGQKNIQYF.

This clone is a singleton in its sample. In DNA, the CDR3 is TGTGCCAGCAGTTACAGGACAGGGAGGGACGAGCAGTACTTC. Protein product: CASSYRTGRDEQYF. J is TRBJ2-7 and V is TRBV6-6; a possible D gene is TRBD1 (8 bases). In germline, CDR1 is MNHNY, CDR2 SVGAGI (reference sequence). Trimming stripped 2 bases from V and 5 bases from J, with 13 bases between. The CDR3 contains 14 residues.

V is TRBV11-2 and J is TRBJ2-5; D is uncertain. Germline CDR1 is SGHAT and CDR2 is FQNNGV. The CDR3 sequence is 13 residues long. Trimming removed 5 bases at V and 5 bases at J, with 12 bases between. The CDR3 protein is CASSAGARETQYF. CDR3 DNA: TGTGCCAGCAGCGCCGGCGCGAGGGAGACCCAGTACTTC.

This sequence joins TRBV5-6 and TRBJ1-2; unclear D gene. CDR1 and CDR2 (germline): SGHDT, YYEEEE. Trimming removed 5 bases from V and 8 bases from J, with 16 bases in between. This CDR3 is 13 amino acids long. The CDR3: CASSSTRAEGYTF. CDR3 in DNA: TGTGCCAGCAGTTCGACGCGGGCCGAGGGCTACACCTTC.

CDR3 amino acids: CASSIRPGGNTGNTIYF. The CDR3, as DNA: TGTGCCAGTAGTATCCGGCCTGGAGGGAATACTGGAAACACCATATATTTT. The V gene is TRBV19, the J gene TRBJ1-3; D gene unclear. This CDR3 is built from 17 residues. Trimming cost V 3 bases and J 2 bases, with 17 bases left between them. CDR1 LNHDA and CDR2 SQIVND come from the germline V gene (reference sequence).

The rearrangement joins TRBV19 to TRBJ1-3; D is undetermined. V lost 4 bases and J lost 4, with 17 bases in between. Germline CDR1 and CDR2: LNHDA and SQIVND (reference sequence). This CDR3 has 16 residues. In DNA, the CDR3 is TGTGCCAGTAGTACTAACCGAGTCTCTCACGGAAACACCATATATTTT. It yields the protein CASSTNRVSHGNTIYF.

The chain has TRBV2 and TRBJ2-3, with a tentative D call TRBD2 (6 bases). The V and J ends lost 4 bases and 0 bases respectively, with 11 bases between them. The length of the CDR3 is 15 residues. Germline values: CDR1 SNHLY, CDR2 FYNNEI. DNA of the CDR3: TGTGCCAGCAGTGTGATCGGGACTAGCACAGATACGCAGTATTTT. It is translated as CASSVIGTSTDTQYF.

This clone has only a few counts. This chain uses TRBV9 with TRBJ1-3, with 9 nucleotides matching TRBD1. The V gene end was trimmed by 3 bases and the J gene end by 4 bases; junction bases not matched to a gene: 8. This CDR3 is 16 amino acids long. The germline V gene has CDR1 SGDLS and CDR2 YYNGEE. CDR3 DNA: TGTGCCAGCAGCGCCTCCGGGACAGGGTCCGGAAACACCATATATTTT. This encodes CASSASGTGSGNTIYF.

This clone has more than one count but fewer than ten. V and J are TRBV6-1 and TRBJ1-5; no definite D call. This CDR3 comprises 13 residues. V lost 8 bases and J lost 9, with 17 bases in between. Per germline, CDR1 MNHNS and CDR2 SASEGT. CDR3 coding DNA: TGTGCCAGCTCTCGTAGCTCTACGGGGCCCCAGCATTTT. Protein sequence: CASSRSSTGPQHF.

This clone was observed a handful of times. The rearrangement links TRBV6-5 to TRBJ1-2; tentatively, D is TRBD1 (5 bases). CDR1 is MNHEY, CDR2 SVGAGI, per germline. V dropped 6 bases and J dropped 8 bases, with 16 bases sitting between them. The CDR3 runs to 13 residues. The CDR3: CASSQRDLRGYTF. The CDR3 DNA sequence: TGTGCCAGCAGCCAGCGGGACTTAAGAGGCTACACCTTC.

The chain uses TRBV28 and TRBJ1-2; tentatively, D is TRBD1 (6 bases). V was trimmed by 2 bases and J by 6 bases, leaving 16 bases between them. Germline V gene data show CDR1 as MDHEN and CDR2 as SYDVKM. CDR3 length: 15 residues. Written as DNA, the CDR3 is TGTGCCAGCAGTTTAGACCGGCCCCAGGGGCATGGCTACACCTTC. Translating gives CASSLDRPQGHGYTF.

V gene TRBV9 combines with J gene TRBJ1-6; 7 bases map to TRBD1. CDR1 SGDLS and CDR2 YYNGEE come from the germline V gene. This CDR3 has 14 residues. The V segment lost 0 bases and the J segment 7 bases; nucleotides outside the gene matches: 1. The DNA of the CDR3 is TGTGCCAGCAGCGTAGCGGACAGGAATTCACCCCTCCACTTT. It codes for CASSVADRNSPLHF.

V usage is TRBV18 and J usage is TRBJ1-4, with 7 bases identical to TRBD1. Trimming cost V 3 bases and J 6 bases; bases outside gene matches: 4. The V gene's germline CDR1 is KGHSH and CDR2 LQKENI. The CDR3 sequence is 14 residues long. CDR3 in DNA: TGTGCCAGCTCACCGACAGGGTCCCATGAAAAACTGTTTTTT. This encodes CASSPTGSHEKLFF.

The chain links TRBV18 to TRBJ1-1, with D unresolved. V lost 2 bases, J lost 8 bases, and 18 bases lay in between. The CDR3 loop spans 15 amino acids. Germline loops: CDR1 KGHSH, CDR2 LQKENI. The CDR3 spells CASSPGGRRTGEAFF. The CDR3 DNA reads TGTGCCAGCTCACCAGGAGGGCGTCGAACGGGGGAAGCTTTCTTT. The full variable domain, rest sourced from reference TRBV18 and TRBJ1-1, is NAGVMQNPRHLVRRRGQEARLRCSPMKGHSHVYWYRQLPEEGLKFMVYLQKENIIDESGMPKERFSAEFPKEGPSILRIQQVVRGDSAAYFCASSPGGRRTGEAFFGQGTRLTVV.

The genes are TRBV11-3 and TRBJ2-1; 8 bases map to TRBD1. This CDR3 region has 15 residues. CDR1 is SGHNT, CDR2 YENEEA, per germline. Trimming took 3 bases from V and 3 from J; bases not matched to a gene: 4. The DNA for the CDR3 is TGTGCCAGCAGCTTGGGACAGGATCTCTACAATGAGCAGTTCTTC. This translates into CASSLGQDLYNEQFF.

The chain uses TRBV29-1 and TRBJ1-2, with D unclear. The length of the CDR3 is 13 residues. Trimming shortened V by 3 bases and J by 4 bases, and 12 bases separated the two germline ends. From germline, CDR1 is SQVTM and CDR2 ANQGSEA. CDR3 sequence (DNA): TGCAGCGTTGATGAGGGCTACGGCTATGGCTACACCTTC. Amino acid sequence: CSVDEGYGYGYTF.

The chain links TRBV7-8 to TRBJ2-2; a weak D match, TRBD1 (6 bases). V lost 5 bases and J lost 6, with 16 bases in between. The germline V gene has CDR1 SGHVS and CDR2 FQNEAQ. The CDR3 sequence is 15 residues long. The CDR3 sequence: CASSLPTGSAGELFF. CDR3 in DNA: TGTGCCAGCAGCCTCCCCACAGGGTCGGCCGGGGAGCTGTTTTTT.

The chain couples TRBV4-1 to TRBJ1-2, with D perhaps matching TRBD1 (5 bases). CDR3 length: 14 amino acids. Trimming pared 1 base from V and 8 bases from J, leaving 14 bases between. CDR1 and CDR2 (germline): MGHRA, YSYEKL. In DNA form, the CDR3 reads TGCGCCAGCAGCCAAGGGCAGGGTAATGGAGGCTACACCTTC. As protein: CASSQGQGNGGYTF.